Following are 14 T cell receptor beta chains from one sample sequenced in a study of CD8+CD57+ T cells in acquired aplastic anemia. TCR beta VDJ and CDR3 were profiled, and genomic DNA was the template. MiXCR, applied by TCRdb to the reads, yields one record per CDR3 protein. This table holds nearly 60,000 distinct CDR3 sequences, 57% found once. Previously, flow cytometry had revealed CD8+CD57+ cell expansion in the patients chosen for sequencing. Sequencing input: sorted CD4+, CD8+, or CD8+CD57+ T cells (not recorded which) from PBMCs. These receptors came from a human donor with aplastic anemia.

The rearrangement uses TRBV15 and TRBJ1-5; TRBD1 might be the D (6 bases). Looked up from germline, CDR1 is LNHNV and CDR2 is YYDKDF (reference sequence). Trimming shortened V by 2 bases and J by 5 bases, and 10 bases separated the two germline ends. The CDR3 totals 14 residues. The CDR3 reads CATSRKGGDQPQHF. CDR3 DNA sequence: TGTGCCACCAGCAGAAAGGGGGGGGATCAGCCCCAGCATTTT.

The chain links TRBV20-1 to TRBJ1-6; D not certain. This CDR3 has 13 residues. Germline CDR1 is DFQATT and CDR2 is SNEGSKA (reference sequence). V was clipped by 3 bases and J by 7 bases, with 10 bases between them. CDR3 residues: CSASKAANSPLHF. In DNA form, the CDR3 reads TGCAGTGCTAGTAAGGCTGCAAATTCACCCCTCCACTTT.

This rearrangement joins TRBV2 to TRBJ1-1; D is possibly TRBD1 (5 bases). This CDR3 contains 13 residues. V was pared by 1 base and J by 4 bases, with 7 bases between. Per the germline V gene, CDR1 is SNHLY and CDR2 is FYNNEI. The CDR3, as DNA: TGTGCCAGCAGTGAAGTGAGGGGCACTGAAGCTTTCTTT. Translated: CASSEVRGTEAFF.

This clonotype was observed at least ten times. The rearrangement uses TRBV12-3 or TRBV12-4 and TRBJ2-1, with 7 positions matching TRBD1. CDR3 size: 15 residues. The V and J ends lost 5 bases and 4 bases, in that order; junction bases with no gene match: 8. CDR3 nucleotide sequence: TGTGCCAGCAGTCCGACAGGGCACTTTTACAATGAGCAGTTCTTC. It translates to CASSPTGHFYNEQFF.

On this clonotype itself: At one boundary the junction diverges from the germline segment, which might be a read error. The CDR3, as DNA: TGTGCCACCAGCAGAGAGATAGCGGGCTGCTACGAGCTGTACTTC. Its protein product is CATSREIAGCYELYF. The chain links TRBV15 to TRBJ2-7; 7 bases line up with TRBD2. Germline-derived CDR1 and CDR2 are LNHNV and YYDKDF (reference sequence). CDR3 length: 15 amino acids.

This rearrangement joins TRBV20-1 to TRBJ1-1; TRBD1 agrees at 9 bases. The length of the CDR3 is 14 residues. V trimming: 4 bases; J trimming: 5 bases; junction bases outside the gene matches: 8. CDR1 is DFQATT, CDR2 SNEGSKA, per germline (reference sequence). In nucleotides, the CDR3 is TGCAGTGCTAAAGCGGGACAGGGCATGACTGAAGCTTTCTTT. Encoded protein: CSAKAGQGMTEAFF.

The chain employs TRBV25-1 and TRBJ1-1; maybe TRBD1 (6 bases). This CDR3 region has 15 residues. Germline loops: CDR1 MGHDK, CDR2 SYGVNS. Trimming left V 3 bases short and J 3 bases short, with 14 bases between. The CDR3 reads CASSDATGRHTEAFF. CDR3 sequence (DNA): TGTGCCAGCAGTGACGCCACAGGGCGGCACACTGAAGCTTTCTTT. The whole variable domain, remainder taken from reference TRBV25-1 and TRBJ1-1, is EADIYQTPRYLVIGTGKKITLECSQTMGHDKMYWYQQDPGMELHLIHYSYGVNSTEKGDLSSESTVSRIRTEHFPLTLESARPSHTSQYLCASSDATGRHTEAFFGQGTRLTVV.

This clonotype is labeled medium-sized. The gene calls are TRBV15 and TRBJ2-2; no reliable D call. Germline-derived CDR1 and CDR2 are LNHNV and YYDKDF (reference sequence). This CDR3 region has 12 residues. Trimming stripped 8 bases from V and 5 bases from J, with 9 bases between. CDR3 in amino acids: CATSTTTGELFF. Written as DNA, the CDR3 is TGTGCCACCTCCACTACAACCGGGGAGCTGTTTTTT.

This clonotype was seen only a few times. The CDR3 nucleotides are TGTGCCAGCCTGGGGGGCGGGTATCCAGATACGCAGTATTTT. Its translation is CASLGGGYPDTQYF. This chain joins TRBV7-8 and TRBJ2-3; TRBD1 or TRBD2 may be the D gene (6 bases each). The CDR3 has 14 amino acids. Trimming shortened V by 8 bases and J by 4 bases, and 16 bases separated the two germline ends. Per the germline V gene, CDR1 is SGHVS and CDR2 is FQNEAQ.

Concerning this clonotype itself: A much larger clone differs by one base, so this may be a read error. The CDR3, as DNA: TGCAGTGCAACACCCCCTAGCAGGGAAGAGACCCAGTACTTC. This codes for CSATPPSREETQYF. The chain links TRBV20-1 to TRBJ2-5; D tentatively reads TRBD1 or TRBD2 (5 bases each). In germline, CDR1 is DFQATT, CDR2 SNEGSKA (reference sequence). V lost 6 bases and J 3 bases, leaving 17 bases between the germline ends. The CDR3 consists of 14 residues.

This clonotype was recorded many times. The CDR3 reads CASSKLGEQFF. CDR3 in DNA: TGTGCCAGCAGCAAACTAGGTGAGCAGTTCTTC. The rearrangement links TRBV9 to TRBJ2-1, with D perhaps TRBD2 (5 bases). The germline CDR1 and CDR2 sequences are SGDLS and YYNGEE. Trimming removed 4 bases at V and 9 bases at J, with 8 bases between. This CDR3 spans 11 amino acids.

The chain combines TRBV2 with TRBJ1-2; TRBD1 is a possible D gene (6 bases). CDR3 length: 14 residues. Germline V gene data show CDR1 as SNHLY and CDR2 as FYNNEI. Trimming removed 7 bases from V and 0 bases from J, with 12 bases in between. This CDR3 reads CASIQDSTNYGYTF. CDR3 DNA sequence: TGTGCCAGCATTCAGGACAGCACTAACTATGGCTACACCTTC.

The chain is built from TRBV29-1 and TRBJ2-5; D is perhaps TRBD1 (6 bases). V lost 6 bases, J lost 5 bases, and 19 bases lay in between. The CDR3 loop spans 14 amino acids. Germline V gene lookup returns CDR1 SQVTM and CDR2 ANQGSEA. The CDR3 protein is CSVIGLTGLETQYF. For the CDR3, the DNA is TGCAGCGTAATTGGTCTAACAGGGTTGGAGACCCAGTACTTC.

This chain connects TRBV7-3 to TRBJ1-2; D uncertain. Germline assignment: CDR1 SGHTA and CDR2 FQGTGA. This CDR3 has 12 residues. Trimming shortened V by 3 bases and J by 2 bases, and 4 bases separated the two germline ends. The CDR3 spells CASSFRNYGYTF. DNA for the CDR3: TGTGCCAGCAGCTTTAGGAACTATGGCTACACCTTC.